These T cell receptor beta chains were read from a single sample in a study of blood T cells in healthy people across ages. TCRdb ran MiXCR on the 5' RACE reads and lists one entry per CDR3 protein. The data show some 1 million distinct CDR3 sequences, with 35% to 55% seen just once and approximately 17% held by the top ten. Sample: blood. These receptors originate from a woman in her fifties or sixties in good health. The CDR3 runs from the conserved cysteine through the conserved F or W. D genes are given only for firm matches. Clone size is not always given. Where it is, it says once, few, many or a class for expanded clones.

v_call: TRBV29-1
j_call: TRBJ1-1
d_call: -
clone_size: few
cdr3_nt: TGCAGCGTTGGTGAGGTGGACGAGGCTTTCTTT
cdr3_aa: CSVGEVDEAFF

v_call: TRBV12-3/TRBV12-4
j_call: TRBJ2-2
d_call: TRBD2
clone_size: -
cdr3_nt: TGTGCCAGCAGTCTAACTAGCGTCACCGGGGAGCTGTTTTTT
cdr3_aa: CASSLTSVTGELFF

v_call: TRBV5-1
j_call: TRBJ2-1
d_call: -
clone_size: -
cdr3_nt: TGCGCCAGCGCGGGACCTTACAATGAGCAGTTCTTC
cdr3_aa: CASAGPYNEQFF

v_call: TRBV12-3/TRBV12-4
j_call: TRBJ1-1
d_call: -
clone_size: -
cdr3_nt: TGTGCCAGCAGTTTGTATGGGAGGGGGGCTTTCTTT
cdr3_aa: CASSLYGRGAFF

v_call: TRBV30
j_call: TRBJ1-5
d_call: -
clone_size: -
cdr3_nt: TGTGCCTGGAGTAGATTTCAGGGTAGCAATCAGCCCCAGCATTTT
cdr3_aa: CAWSRFQGSNQPQHF

v_call: TRBV5-1
j_call: TRBJ1-1
d_call: TRBD1
clone_size: -
cdr3_nt: TGCGCCAGCAGCCATACAGGGGTGTGGAACACTGAAGCTTTCTTT
cdr3_aa: CASSHTGVWNTEAFF

v_call: TRBV12-3/TRBV12-4
j_call: TRBJ2-7
d_call: TRBD2
clone_size: -
cdr3_nt: TGTGCCAGCAGCTTACAACTAGCGGGGACCCTCTACGAGCAGTACTTC
cdr3_aa: CASSLQLAGTLYEQYF

v_call: TRBV20-1
j_call: TRBJ2-1
d_call: -
clone_size: -
cdr3_nt: TGCAGTGCTAGTATCAATGTCCGTGAGCAGTTCTTC
cdr3_aa: CSASINVREQFF

v_call: TRBV9
j_call: TRBJ2-7
d_call: TRBD2
clone_size: -
cdr3_nt: TGTGCCAGCAGCGTAGTGGCGGGAGCCAGCTCCTACAATGAGCAGTACTTC
cdr3_aa: CASSVVAGASSYNEQYF

v_call: TRBV20-1
j_call: TRBJ2-1
d_call: -
clone_size: -
cdr3_nt: TGCAGTGCTAGCACGACAGGCTACTACAATGAGCAGTTCTTC
cdr3_aa: CSASTTGYYNEQFF

v_call: TRBV7-9
j_call: TRBJ1-1
d_call: TRBD1
clone_size: -
cdr3_nt: TGTGCCAGCAGCCGAAGGACAGGGAACACTGAAGCTTTCTTT
cdr3_aa: CASSRRTGNTEAFF

v_call: TRBV7-9
j_call: TRBJ2-1
d_call: -
clone_size: -
cdr3_nt: TGTGCCAGCAGCTTCCGAGTGGGTCCTAGTAGCTCCTACAATGAGCAGTTCTTC
cdr3_aa: CASSFRVGPSSSYNEQFF

v_call: TRBV5-1
j_call: TRBJ2-2
d_call: TRBD1
clone_size: -
cdr3_nt: TGCGCCAGCAAGAGGACAGGGAATCCCGGGGAGCTGTTTTTT
cdr3_aa: CASKRTGNPGELFF

v_call: TRBV18
j_call: TRBJ2-7
d_call: -
clone_size: -
cdr3_nt: TGTGCCAGCTCACCAGCGTCGGCAGGGAGCTACAATGAGCAGTACTTC
cdr3_aa: CASSPASAGSYNEQYF

v_call: TRBV5-1
j_call: TRBJ2-1
d_call: TRBD2
clone_size: -
cdr3_nt: TGCGCCAGCAGCGTTTTACCGACTAGCGGGAGACAAGAGACCCAGTTCTTC
cdr3_aa: CASSVLPTSGRQETQFF

v_call: TRBV27
j_call: TRBJ2-3
d_call: TRBD1
clone_size: -
cdr3_nt: TGTGCCAGCAGCAGGGGGCACGGCACAGATACGCAGTATTTT
cdr3_aa: CASSRGHGTDTQYF

v_call: TRBV12-3/TRBV12-4
j_call: TRBJ2-1
d_call: TRBD2
clone_size: few
cdr3_nt: TGTGCCAGCAGTCTAGCGGGAGGGCGCCGAGAGCAGTTCTTC
cdr3_aa: CASSLAGGRREQFF

v_call: TRBV27
j_call: TRBJ2-3
d_call: TRBD2
clone_size: -
cdr3_nt: TGTGCCGGCAGGAGACTAGCGGGAGTACCGGATACGCAGTATTTT
cdr3_aa: CAGRRLAGVPDTQYF

v_call: TRBV27
j_call: TRBJ2-2
d_call: -
clone_size: -
cdr3_nt: TGTGCCCCCTCCAAAGGCGGGGAGCTGTTTTTT
cdr3_aa: CAPSKGGELFF

v_call: TRBV5-1
j_call: TRBJ1-5
d_call: -
clone_size: -
cdr3_nt: TGCGCCAGCAGCTTGGAGGTAGGGTTGGGTCAGCCCCAGCATTTT
cdr3_aa: CASSLEVGLGQPQHF

v_call: TRBV7-8
j_call: TRBJ2-1
d_call: -
clone_size: -
cdr3_nt: TGTGCCAGCAGCTTATTTTCAGGGGACGCCCACAATGAGCAGTTCTTC
cdr3_aa: CASSLFSGDAHNEQFF

v_call: TRBV3-1
j_call: TRBJ2-1
d_call: -
clone_size: -
cdr3_nt: TGTGCCAGCAGCCAGAGCCGCACCTTTTACAATGAGCAGTTCTTC
cdr3_aa: CASSQSRTFYNEQFF

v_call: TRBV29-1
j_call: TRBJ1-1
d_call: -
clone_size: -
cdr3_nt: TGCAGCGTTGAAGCCCGCTGGAACACTGAAGCTTTCTTT
cdr3_aa: CSVEARWNTEAFF

v_call: TRBV29-1
j_call: TRBJ2-1
d_call: -
clone_size: -
cdr3_nt: TGCAGCGTGGCGGGGCTCCTTTACAATGAGCAGTTCTTC
cdr3_aa: CSVAGLLYNEQFF

v_call: TRBV10-3
j_call: TRBJ2-7
d_call: -
clone_size: many
cdr3_nt: TGTGCCATCAGTGAGTCGACAGATGCAAACTACGAGCAGTACTTC
cdr3_aa: CAISESTDANYEQYF

v_call: TRBV5-1
j_call: TRBJ2-7
d_call: TRBD1
clone_size: -
cdr3_nt: TGCGCCAGCAGCTTCTGGACAGGGCCGGCCGAGCAGTACTTC
cdr3_aa: CASSFWTGPAEQYF

v_call: TRBV7-9
j_call: TRBJ2-4
d_call: TRBD1
clone_size: -
cdr3_nt: TGTGCCAGCAGCTCAGGACAGGGGCTATCCAAAAACATTCAGTACTTC
cdr3_aa: CASSSGQGLSKNIQYF

v_call: TRBV29-1
j_call: TRBJ1-2
d_call: -
clone_size: few
cdr3_nt: TGCAGCGTTGAATCAGATCCCACTAAGGGCTATGGCTACACCTTC
cdr3_aa: CSVESDPTKGYGYTF

v_call: TRBV9
j_call: TRBJ1-2
d_call: -
clone_size: -
cdr3_nt: TGTGCCAGCAGCAGCCCCGCCACGAGACAACAGGGTGGTGGTTATGGCTACACCTTC
cdr3_aa: CASSSPATRQQGGGYGYTF

v_call: TRBV25-1
j_call: TRBJ2-5
d_call: -
clone_size: -
cdr3_nt: TGTGCCAGCAGTGTAGGTAGCAATGAGCAGTACTTC
cdr3_aa: CASSVGSNEQYF

v_call: TRBV9
j_call: TRBJ2-1
d_call: -
clone_size: -
cdr3_nt: TGTGCCAGCAGCGTAAGTACAGGACCTAAGGCGCAGTTCTTC
cdr3_aa: CASSVSTGPKAQFF

v_call: TRBV3-1
j_call: TRBJ2-1
d_call: TRBD2
clone_size: -
cdr3_nt: TGTGCCAGCAGCCAAGAAGTCGAGACTAGCGGTGGAAATGAGCAGTTCTTC
cdr3_aa: CASSQEVETSGGNEQFF

v_call: TRBV2
j_call: TRBJ2-7
d_call: -
clone_size: -
cdr3_nt: TGTGCCAGCAGTGAAGTAGGGACAAGAGAGGCCTTTTACGAGCAGTACTTC
cdr3_aa: CASSEVGTREAFYEQYF

v_call: TRBV5-1
j_call: TRBJ2-5
d_call: -
clone_size: -
cdr3_nt: TGCGCCAGCAGCGGGACCCCAAGGGGGATACGGCAAGAGACCCAGTACTTC
cdr3_aa: CASSGTPRGIRQETQYF

v_call: TRBV13
j_call: TRBJ2-7
d_call: TRBD2
clone_size: few
cdr3_nt: TGTGCCAGCAGCCGGGCGGTTAGCGGGAGAGGCACCTACGAGCAGTACTTC
cdr3_aa: CASSRAVSGRGTYEQYF

v_call: TRBV3-1
j_call: TRBJ1-2
d_call: -
clone_size: -
cdr3_nt: TGTGCCAGCAGACTCGGGACGGCCGCTAACTATGGCTACACCTTC
cdr3_aa: CASRLGTAANYGYTF

v_call: TRBV20-1
j_call: TRBJ2-3
d_call: TRBD2
clone_size: -
cdr3_nt: TGCAGCCCTACTAGGACTAGCGGGAGGATGCATACGCAGTATTTT
cdr3_aa: CSPTRTSGRMHTQYF

v_call: TRBV5-1
j_call: TRBJ1-1
d_call: -
clone_size: few
cdr3_nt: TGCGCCAGCAGCTTGGTTCTGGGCCCGAACACTGAAGCTTTCTTT
cdr3_aa: CASSLVLGPNTEAFF

v_call: TRBV20-1
j_call: TRBJ1-1
d_call: -
clone_size: -
cdr3_nt: TGCAGTGCTAGGGGGGGGGAGAACACTGAAGCTTTCTTT
cdr3_aa: CSARGGENTEAFF

v_call: TRBV27
j_call: TRBJ2-1
d_call: -
clone_size: -
cdr3_nt: TGTGCCAGCGGTTCCCTGGGACGGCTGAACAATGAGCAGTTCTTC
cdr3_aa: CASGSLGRLNNEQFF

v_call: TRBV27
j_call: TRBJ2-3
d_call: -
clone_size: -
cdr3_nt: TGTGCCAGCAGTCGCCACCCCCTAACAGATACGCAGTATTTT
cdr3_aa: CASSRHPLTDTQYF

v_call: TRBV9
j_call: TRBJ2-4
d_call: TRBD1
clone_size: -
cdr3_nt: TGTGCCAGCAGCGGAACAGGGACAGGGTCCGGAAACATTCAGTACTTC
cdr3_aa: CASSGTGTGSGNIQYF

v_call: TRBV5-1
j_call: TRBJ1-1
d_call: -
clone_size: few
cdr3_nt: TGCGCCAGCAGCTTGGTCACAGGGAGAGGGAACACTGAAGCTTTCTTT
cdr3_aa: CASSLVTGRGNTEAFF

v_call: TRBV15
j_call: TRBJ2-3
d_call: -
clone_size: once
cdr3_nt: TGTGCCACTTCCTCGGGATTGGAAGATACGCAGTATTTT
cdr3_aa: CATSSGLEDTQYF

v_call: TRBV2
j_call: TRBJ2-7
d_call: TRBD1
clone_size: few
cdr3_nt: TGTGCCAGCAAAGACAGGGGCAACTACGAGCAGTACTTC
cdr3_aa: CASKDRGNYEQYF

v_call: TRBV6-2/TRBV6-3
j_call: TRBJ2-1
d_call: TRBD2
clone_size: -
cdr3_nt: TGTGCCAGCAGTGAGTCTAGCGGGAGAAGGTTTTGGCAGTTCTTC
cdr3_aa: CASSESSGRRFWQFF

v_call: TRBV28
j_call: TRBJ1-2
d_call: -
clone_size: -
cdr3_nt: TGTGCCAGCAGAACGGGACAACCCATTAACTATGGCTACACCTTC
cdr3_aa: CASRTGQPINYGYTF

v_call: TRBV7-9
j_call: TRBJ2-6
d_call: -
clone_size: once
cdr3_nt: TGTGCCAGCGGCCCGGCAGGACTCCTCTCTGGGGCCAACGTCCTGACTTTC
cdr3_aa: CASGPAGLLSGANVLTF

v_call: TRBV28
j_call: TRBJ2-7
d_call: -
clone_size: -
cdr3_nt: TGTGCCAGCAGAAAACAGGGACCAACGCAATACGAGCAGTACTTC
cdr3_aa: CASRKQGPTQYEQYF

v_call: TRBV6-1
j_call: TRBJ1-5
d_call: -
clone_size: -
cdr3_nt: TGTGCCAGCAGTGAATCGGGTAAGGGGACGGGCAATCAGCCCCAGCATTTT
cdr3_aa: CASSESGKGTGNQPQHF

v_call: TRBV14
j_call: TRBJ1-1
d_call: -
clone_size: -
cdr3_nt: TGTGCCAGCAGCCCCCGCTTGGGAAACACTGAAGCTTTCTTT
cdr3_aa: CASSPRLGNTEAFF

v_call: TRBV7-9
j_call: TRBJ2-1
d_call: -
clone_size: -
cdr3_nt: TGTGCCAGCAGTTCAGTTGCCGGTCTGTTCTTC
cdr3_aa: CASSSVAGLFF

v_call: TRBV6-5
j_call: TRBJ2-5
d_call: TRBD1
clone_size: -
cdr3_nt: TGTGCCAGCAGTTACACCGGGACAGGGGTTCGGGAGACCCAGTACTTC
cdr3_aa: CASSYTGTGVRETQYF

v_call: TRBV12-3/TRBV12-4
j_call: TRBJ2-7
d_call: TRBD2
clone_size: few
cdr3_nt: TGTGCCAGCAGTTTAAAGGGCGGGAGAATGGGCTACGAGCAGTACTTC
cdr3_aa: CASSLKGGRMGYEQYF

v_call: TRBV6-2/TRBV6-3
j_call: TRBJ2-3
d_call: -
clone_size: -
cdr3_nt: TGTGCCAGCAGTTACTTGCCGGGAGAGGGGCCAACGCAGTATTTT
cdr3_aa: CASSYLPGEGPTQYF

v_call: TRBV9
j_call: TRBJ2-1
d_call: TRBD1
clone_size: -
cdr3_nt: TGTGCCAGCAGCGCACGATCGACAGGGACCTACAATGAGCAGTTCTTC
cdr3_aa: CASSARSTGTYNEQFF

v_call: TRBV7-9
j_call: TRBJ2-5
d_call: TRBD1
clone_size: -
cdr3_nt: TGTGCCAGCAGCCGAACAGGGGTTGGAGAGACCCAGTACTTC
cdr3_aa: CASSRTGVGETQYF